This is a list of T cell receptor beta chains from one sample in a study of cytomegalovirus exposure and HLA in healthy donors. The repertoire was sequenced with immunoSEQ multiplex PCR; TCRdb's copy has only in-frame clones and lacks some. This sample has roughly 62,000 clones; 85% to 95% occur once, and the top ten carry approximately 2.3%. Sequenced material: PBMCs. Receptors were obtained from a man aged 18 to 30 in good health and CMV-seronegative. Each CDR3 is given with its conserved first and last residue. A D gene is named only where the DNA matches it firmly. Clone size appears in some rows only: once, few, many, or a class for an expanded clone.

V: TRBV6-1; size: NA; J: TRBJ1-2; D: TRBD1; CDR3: CASSEGQGENYGYTF; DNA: TGTGCCAGCAGTGAAGGACAGGGGGAAAACTATGGCTACACCTTC
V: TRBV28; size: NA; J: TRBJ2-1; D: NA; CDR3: CASSPPGSEQFF; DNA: TGTGCCAGCAGTCCCCCCGGTAGTGAGCAGTTCTTC
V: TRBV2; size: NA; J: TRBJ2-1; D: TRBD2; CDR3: CASSVLAGNEQFF; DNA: TGTGCCAGCAGTGTCCTAGCGGGGAATGAGCAGTTCTTC
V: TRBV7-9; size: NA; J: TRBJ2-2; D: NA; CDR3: CASSLSLSNTGELFF; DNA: TGTGCCAGCAGCTTATCCCTCTCCAACACCGGGGAGCTGTTTTTT
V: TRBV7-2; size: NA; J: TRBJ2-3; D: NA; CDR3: CASSLAGGGGSTDTQYF; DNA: TGTGCCAGCAGCTTAGCGGGGGGTGGAGGTAGCACAGATACGCAGTATTTT
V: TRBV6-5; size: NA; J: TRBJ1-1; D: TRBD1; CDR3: CASSLGQGGPTGAFF; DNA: TGTGCCAGCAGTTTGGGACAGGGAGGACCTACGGGCGCTTTCTTT
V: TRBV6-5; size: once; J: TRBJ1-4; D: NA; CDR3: CASSSTATNEKLFF; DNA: TGTGCCAGCAGTTCGACAGCAACTAATGAAAAACTGTTTTTT
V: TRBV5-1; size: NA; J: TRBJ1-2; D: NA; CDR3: CASSLMGAEGYTF; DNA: TGCGCCAGCAGCTTGATGGGGGCGGAGGGCTACACCTTC
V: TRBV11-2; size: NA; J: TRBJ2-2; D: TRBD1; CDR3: CASSPTGLTGELFF; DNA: TGTGCCAGCAGCCCGACAGGGCTGACGGGGGAGCTGTTTTTT
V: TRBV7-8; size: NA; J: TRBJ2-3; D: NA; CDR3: CASSLGAPSTDTQYF; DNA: TGTGCCAGCAGCTTGGGGGCCCCCAGCACAGATACGCAGTATTTT
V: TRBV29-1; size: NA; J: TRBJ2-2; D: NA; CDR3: CSVSKGPTNTGELFF; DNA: TGCAGCGTGAGCAAGGGGCCCACGAACACCGGGGAGCTGTTTTTT
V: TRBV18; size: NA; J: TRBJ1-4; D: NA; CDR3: CASSPPEGQGISEKLFF; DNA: TGTGCCAGCTCACCACCGGAAGGGCAGGGAATTAGTGAAAAACTGTTTTTT
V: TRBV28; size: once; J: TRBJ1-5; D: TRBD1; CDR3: CASSLTGGSQPQHF; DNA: TGTGCCAGCAGTTTGACAGGGGGTTCGCAGCCCCAGCATTTT
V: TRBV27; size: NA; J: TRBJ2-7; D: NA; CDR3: CASSGARLYEQYF; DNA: TGTGCCAGCAGTGGGGCTCGGCTCTACGAGCAGTACTTC
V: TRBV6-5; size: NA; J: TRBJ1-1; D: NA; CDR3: CASTQTGTEAFF; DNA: TGTGCCAGCACTCAAACGGGGACTGAAGCTTTCTTT
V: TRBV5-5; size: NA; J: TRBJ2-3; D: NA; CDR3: CASSLARLTDTQYF; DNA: TGTGCCAGCAGCTTGGCCAGACTCACAGATACGCAGTATTTT
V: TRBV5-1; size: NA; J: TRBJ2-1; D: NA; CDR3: CASSPNNEQFF; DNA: TGCGCCAGCAGCCCCAACAATGAGCAGTTCTTC
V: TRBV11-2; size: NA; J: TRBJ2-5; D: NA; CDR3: CASSLPLKETQYF; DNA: TGTGCCAGCAGCTTACCCCTAAAAGAGACCCAGTACTTC
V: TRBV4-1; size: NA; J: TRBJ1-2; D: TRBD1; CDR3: CASSQGTGYGYTF; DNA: TGCGCCAGCAGCCAAGGGACAGGGTATGGCTACACCTTC
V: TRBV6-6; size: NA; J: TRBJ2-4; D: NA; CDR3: CASSPKAKNIQYF; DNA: TGTGCCAGCAGCCCCAAAGCCAAAAACATTCAGTACTTC
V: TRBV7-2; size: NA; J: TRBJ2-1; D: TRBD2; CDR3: CASSARTSGSYNEQFF; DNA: TGTGCCAGCAGCGCTAGGACTAGCGGTTCCTACAATGAGCAGTTCTTC
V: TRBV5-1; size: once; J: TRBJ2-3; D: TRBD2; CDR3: CASSLELAGAADTQYF; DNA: TGCGCCAGCAGCTTGGAACTAGCGGGAGCGGCAGATACGCAGTATTTT
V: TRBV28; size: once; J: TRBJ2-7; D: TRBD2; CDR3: CASSVAGGPYEQYF; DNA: TGTGCCAGCAGTGTGGCGGGAGGACCCTACGAGCAGTACTTC
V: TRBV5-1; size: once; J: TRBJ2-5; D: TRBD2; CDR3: CASSLQLAGETQYF; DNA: TGCGCCAGCAGCTTGCAACTAGCGGGAGAGACCCAGTACTTC
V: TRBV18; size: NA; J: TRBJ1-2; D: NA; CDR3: CASSMAESSSYGYTF; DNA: TGTGCCAGCTCAATGGCTGAGTCATCTAGCTATGGCTACACCTTC